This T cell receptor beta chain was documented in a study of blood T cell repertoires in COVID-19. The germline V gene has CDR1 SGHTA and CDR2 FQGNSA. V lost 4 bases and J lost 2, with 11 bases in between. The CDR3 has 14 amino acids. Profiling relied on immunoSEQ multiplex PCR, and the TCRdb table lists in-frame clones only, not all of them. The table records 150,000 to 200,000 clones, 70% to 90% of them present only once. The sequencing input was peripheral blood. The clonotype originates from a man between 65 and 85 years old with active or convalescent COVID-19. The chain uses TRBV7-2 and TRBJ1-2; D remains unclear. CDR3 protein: CASSSPPGNYGYTF. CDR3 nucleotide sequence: TGTGCCAGCAGCTCCCCTCCGGGGAACTATGGCTACACCTTC.